The source of this T cell receptor beta chain is a study of T cell responses to AZD1222 COVID-19 vaccine. Study overall: Pooled in the analysis were second doses at about 4 or about 12 weeks.

The table lists this clone with a few counts. No antigen is known for it. Profiling relied on immunoSEQ multiplex PCR, and the TCRdb table lists in-frame clones only, not all of them. Here the sample spans tens of thousands of clones, approximately 83% being singletons. Points from the study as a whole: Two doses of AZD1222 preceded a rise in Spike-specific TCR breadth and depth. Close to half of spike-specific TCRs reportedly recognize unmutated variant regions.

V gave up 5 bases and J gave up 8 bases, with 15 bases separating them. Germline CDR1 SGHTA, CDR2 FQGTGA. The CDR3 runs 13 residues. V usage is TRBV7-3 and J usage is TRBJ1-2; maybe TRBD1 (6 bases). The sample consisted of peripheral blood, taken on day 0 of AZD1222 vaccination. This clonotype originated in an adult in good health. In DNA, the CDR3 is TGTGCCAGCAGCCCAGACAGGCGGGGAGGCTACACCTTC. It encodes CASSPDRRGGYTF.